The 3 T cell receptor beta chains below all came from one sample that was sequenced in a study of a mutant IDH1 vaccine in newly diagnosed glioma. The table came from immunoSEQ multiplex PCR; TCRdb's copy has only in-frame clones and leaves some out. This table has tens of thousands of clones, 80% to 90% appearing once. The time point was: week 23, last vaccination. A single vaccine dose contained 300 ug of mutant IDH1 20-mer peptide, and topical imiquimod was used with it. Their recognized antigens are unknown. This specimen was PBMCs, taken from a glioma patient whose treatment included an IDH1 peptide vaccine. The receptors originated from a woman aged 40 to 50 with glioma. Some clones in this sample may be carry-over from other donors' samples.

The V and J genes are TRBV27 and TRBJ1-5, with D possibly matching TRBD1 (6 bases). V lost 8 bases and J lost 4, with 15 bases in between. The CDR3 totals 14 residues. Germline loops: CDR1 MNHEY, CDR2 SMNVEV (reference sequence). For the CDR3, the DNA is TGTGCCAGCGGGTCTTGGAGGGGGAATCAGCCCCAGCATTTT. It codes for CASGSWRGNQPQHF.

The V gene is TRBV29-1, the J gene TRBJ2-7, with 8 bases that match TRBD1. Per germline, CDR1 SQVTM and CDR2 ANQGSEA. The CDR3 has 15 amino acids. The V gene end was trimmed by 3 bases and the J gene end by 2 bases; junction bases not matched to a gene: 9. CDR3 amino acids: CSVEDGQGRPYEQYF. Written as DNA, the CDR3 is TGCAGCGTTGAGGATGGACAGGGAAGGCCCTACGAGCAGTACTTC.

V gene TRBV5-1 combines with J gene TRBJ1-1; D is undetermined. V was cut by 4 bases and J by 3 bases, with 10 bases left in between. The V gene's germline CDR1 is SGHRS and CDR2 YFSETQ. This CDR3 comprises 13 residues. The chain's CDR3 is CASSLTTDTEAFF. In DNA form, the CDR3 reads TGCGCCAGCAGCCTTACTACGGACACTGAAGCTTTCTTT. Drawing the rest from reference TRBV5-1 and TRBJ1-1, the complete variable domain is KAGVTQTPRYLIKTRGQQVTLSCSPISGHRSVSWYQQTPGQGLQFLFEYFSETQRNKGNFPGRFSGRQFSNSRSEMNVSTLELGDSALYLCASSLTTDTEAFFGQGTRLTVV.